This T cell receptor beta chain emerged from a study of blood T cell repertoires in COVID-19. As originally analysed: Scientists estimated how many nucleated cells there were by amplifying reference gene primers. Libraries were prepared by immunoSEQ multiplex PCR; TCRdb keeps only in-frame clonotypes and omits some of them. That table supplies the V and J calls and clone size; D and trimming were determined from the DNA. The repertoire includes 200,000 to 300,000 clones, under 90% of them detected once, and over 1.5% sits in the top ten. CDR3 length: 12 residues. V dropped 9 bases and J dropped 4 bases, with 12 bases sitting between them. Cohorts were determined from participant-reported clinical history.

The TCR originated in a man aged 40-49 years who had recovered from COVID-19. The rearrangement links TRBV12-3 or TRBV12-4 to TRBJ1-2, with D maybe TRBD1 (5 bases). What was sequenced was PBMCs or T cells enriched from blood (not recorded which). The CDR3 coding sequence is TGTGCCAGTTGGGGGGGGACCTATGGCTACACCTTC. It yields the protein CASWGGTYGYTF.